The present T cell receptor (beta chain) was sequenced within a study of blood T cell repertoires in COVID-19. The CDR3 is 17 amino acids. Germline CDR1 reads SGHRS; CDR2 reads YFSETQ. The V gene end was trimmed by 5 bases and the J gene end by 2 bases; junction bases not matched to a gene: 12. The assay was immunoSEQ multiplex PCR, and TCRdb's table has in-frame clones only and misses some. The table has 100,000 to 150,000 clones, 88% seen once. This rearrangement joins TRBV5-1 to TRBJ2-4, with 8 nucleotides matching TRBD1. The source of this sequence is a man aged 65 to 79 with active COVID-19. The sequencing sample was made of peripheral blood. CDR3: CASSWDGQGGSKNIQYF. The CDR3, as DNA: TGCGCCAGCAGTTGGGATGGACAGGGAGGATCCAAAAACATTCAGTACTTC.